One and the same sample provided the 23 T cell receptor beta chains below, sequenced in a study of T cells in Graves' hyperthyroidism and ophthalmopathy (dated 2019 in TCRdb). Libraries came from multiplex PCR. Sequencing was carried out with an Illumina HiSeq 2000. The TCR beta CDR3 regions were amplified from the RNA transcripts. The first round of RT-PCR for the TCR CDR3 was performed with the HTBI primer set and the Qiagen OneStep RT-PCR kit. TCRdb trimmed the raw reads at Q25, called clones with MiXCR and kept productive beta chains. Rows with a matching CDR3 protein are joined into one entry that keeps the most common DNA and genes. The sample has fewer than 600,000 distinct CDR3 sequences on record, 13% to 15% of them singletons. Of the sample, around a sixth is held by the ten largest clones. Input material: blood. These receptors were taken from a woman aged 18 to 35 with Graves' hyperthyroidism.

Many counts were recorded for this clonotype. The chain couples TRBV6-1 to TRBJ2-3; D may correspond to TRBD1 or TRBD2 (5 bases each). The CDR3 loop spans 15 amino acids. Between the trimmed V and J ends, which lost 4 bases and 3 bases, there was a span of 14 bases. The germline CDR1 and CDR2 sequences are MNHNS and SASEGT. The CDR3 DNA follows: TGTGCCAGCAGTGGGGCAGGGAGTGCAACAGATACGCAGTATTTT. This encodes CASSGAGSATDTQYF.

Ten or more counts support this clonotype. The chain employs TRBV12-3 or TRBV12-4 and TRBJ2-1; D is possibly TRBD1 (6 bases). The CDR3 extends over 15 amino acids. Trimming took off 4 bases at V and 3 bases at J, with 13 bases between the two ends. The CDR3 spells CASSSRDTNYNEQFF. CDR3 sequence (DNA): TGTGCCAGCAGTTCCCGGGACACGAACTACAATGAGCAGTTCTTC.

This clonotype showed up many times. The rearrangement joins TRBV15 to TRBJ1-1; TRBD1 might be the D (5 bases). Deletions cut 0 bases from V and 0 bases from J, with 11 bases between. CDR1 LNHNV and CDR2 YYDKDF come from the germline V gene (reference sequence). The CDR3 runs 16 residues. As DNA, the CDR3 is TGTGCCACCAGCAGAGATCGGGCAGGGATGAACACTGAAGCTTTCTTT. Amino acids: CATSRDRAGMNTEAFF.

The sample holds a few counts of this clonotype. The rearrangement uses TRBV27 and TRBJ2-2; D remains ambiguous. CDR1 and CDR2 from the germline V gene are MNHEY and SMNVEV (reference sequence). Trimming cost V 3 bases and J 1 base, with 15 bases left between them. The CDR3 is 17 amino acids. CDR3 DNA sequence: TGTGCCAGCAGTTTTCTGGGTGGCCGGAAGAACACCGGGGAGCTGTTTTTT. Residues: CASSFLGGRKNTGELFF.

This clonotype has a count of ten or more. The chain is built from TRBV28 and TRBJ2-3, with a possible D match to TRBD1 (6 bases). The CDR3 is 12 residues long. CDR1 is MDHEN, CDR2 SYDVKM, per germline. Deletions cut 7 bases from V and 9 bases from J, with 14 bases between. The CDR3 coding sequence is TGTGCCAGCAACCAACAGGGTGTCACGCAGTATTTT. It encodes CASNQQGVTQYF.

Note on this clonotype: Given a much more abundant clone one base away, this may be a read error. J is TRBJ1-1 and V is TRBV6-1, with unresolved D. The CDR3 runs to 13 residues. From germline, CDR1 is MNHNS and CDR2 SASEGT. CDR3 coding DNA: TGTGCCAGCACCGACTGGGGTAACACTGAAGCTTCCTTT. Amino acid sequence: CASTDWGNTEASF.

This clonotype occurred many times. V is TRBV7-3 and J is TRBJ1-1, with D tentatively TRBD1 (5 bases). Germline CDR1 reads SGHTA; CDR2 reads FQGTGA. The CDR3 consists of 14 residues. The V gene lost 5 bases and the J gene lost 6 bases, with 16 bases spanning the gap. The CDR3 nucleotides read TGTGCCAGCAGCCCCGCGGGACGGCCTTCTGAAGCTTTCTTT. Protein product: CASSPAGRPSEAFF.

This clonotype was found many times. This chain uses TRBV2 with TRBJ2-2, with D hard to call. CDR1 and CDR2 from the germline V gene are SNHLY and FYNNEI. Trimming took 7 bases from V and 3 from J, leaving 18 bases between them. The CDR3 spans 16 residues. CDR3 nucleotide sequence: TGTGCCAGCAAAGGATCCCCCGGACCTTACACCGGGGAGCTGTTTTTT. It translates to CASKGSPGPYTGELFF.

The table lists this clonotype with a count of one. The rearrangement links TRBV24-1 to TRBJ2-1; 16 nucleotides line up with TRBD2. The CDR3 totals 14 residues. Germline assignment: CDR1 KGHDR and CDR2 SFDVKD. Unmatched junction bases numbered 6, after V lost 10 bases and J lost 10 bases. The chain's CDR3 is CATGGLAGGREQFF. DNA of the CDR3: TGTGCCACGGGGGGACTAGCGGGAGGGCGGGAGCAGTTCTTC.

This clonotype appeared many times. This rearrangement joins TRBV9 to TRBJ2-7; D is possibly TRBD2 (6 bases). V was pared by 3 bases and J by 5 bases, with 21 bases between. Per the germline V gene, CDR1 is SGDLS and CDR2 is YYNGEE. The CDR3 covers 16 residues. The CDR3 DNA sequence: TGTGCCAGCAGCGGTCCTGCTAGCGCATTCGAGGACGAGCAGTACTTC. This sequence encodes CASSGPASAFEDEQYF.

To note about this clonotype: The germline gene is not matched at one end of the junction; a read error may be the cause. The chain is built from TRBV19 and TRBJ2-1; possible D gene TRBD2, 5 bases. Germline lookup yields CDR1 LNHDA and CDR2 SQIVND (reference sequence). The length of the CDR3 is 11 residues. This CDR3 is CAGSPGNEQFF. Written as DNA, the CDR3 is TGTGCCGGTAGTCCGGGGAATGAGCAGTTCTTC.

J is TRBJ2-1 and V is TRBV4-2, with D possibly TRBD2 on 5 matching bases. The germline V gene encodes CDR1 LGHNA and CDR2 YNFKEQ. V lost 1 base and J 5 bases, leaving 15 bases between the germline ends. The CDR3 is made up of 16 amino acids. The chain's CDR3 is CASSQGGRLRDNEQFF. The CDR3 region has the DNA TGTGCCAGCAGCCAAGGCGGGCGCCTTAGGGACAATGAGCAGTTCTTC.

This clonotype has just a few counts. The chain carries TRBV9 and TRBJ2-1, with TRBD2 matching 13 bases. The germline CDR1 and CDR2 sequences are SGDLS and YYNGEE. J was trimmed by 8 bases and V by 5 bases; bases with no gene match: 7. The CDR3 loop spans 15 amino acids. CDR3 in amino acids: CASRRLAGGHDEQFF. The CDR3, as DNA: TGTGCCAGCAGGAGACTAGCGGGAGGTCACGATGAGCAGTTCTTC.

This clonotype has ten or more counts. The CDR3 here is CASSNNVGGRGETQYF. CDR3 DNA sequence: TGTGCCAGCAGCAACAATGTCGGGGGGCGCGGGGAGACCCAGTACTTC. This chain connects TRBV12-3 or TRBV12-4 to TRBJ2-5; maybe TRBD2 (7 bases). Between the trimmed V and J ends, which lost 6 bases and 5 bases, there was a span of 22 bases. The CDR3 runs to 16 residues.

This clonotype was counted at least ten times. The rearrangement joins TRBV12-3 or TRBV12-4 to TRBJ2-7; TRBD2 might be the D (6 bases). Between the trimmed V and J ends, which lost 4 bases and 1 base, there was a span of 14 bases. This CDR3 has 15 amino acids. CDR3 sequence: CASSSTGGKSYEQYF. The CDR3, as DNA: TGTGCCAGCAGTTCGACCGGCGGGAAATCCTACGAGCAGTACTTC.

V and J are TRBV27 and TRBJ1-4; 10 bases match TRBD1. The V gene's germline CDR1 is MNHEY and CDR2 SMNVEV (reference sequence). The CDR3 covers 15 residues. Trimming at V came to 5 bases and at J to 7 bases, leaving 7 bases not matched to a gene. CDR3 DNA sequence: TGTGCCAGCAGTCAAGACAGGGGGCAGCGTGAAAAACTGTTTTTT. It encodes CASSQDRGQREKLFF.

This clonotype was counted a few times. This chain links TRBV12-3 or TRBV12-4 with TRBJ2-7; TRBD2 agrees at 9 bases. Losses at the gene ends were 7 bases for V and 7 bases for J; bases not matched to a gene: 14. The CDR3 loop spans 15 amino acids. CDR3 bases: TGTGCCAGCACCCCGGGACAAGCGGGAGGACAGGAGCAGTACTTC. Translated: CASTPGQAGGQEQYF.

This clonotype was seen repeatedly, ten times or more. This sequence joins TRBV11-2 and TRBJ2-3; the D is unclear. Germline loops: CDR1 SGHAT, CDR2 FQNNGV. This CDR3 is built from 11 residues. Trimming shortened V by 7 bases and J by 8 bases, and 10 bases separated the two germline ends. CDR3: CASMLTGTQYF. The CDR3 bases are TGTGCCAGCATGCTAACGGGTACGCAGTATTTT.

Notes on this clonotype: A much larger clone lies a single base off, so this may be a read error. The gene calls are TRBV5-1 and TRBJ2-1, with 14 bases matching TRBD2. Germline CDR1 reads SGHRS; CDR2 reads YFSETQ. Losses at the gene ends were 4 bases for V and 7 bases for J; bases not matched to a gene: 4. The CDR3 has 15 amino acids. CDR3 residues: CASSEGLAGENEQFF. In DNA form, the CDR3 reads TGCGCCAGCAGCGAGGGACTAGCGGGAGAGAATGAGCAGTTCTTC. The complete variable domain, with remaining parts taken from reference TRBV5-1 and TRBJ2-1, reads KAGVTQTPRYLIKTRGQQVTLSCSPISGHRSVSWYQQTPGQGLQFLFEYFSETQRNKGNFPGRFSGRQFSNSRSEMNVSTLELGDSALYLCASSEGLAGENEQFFGPGTRLTVL.

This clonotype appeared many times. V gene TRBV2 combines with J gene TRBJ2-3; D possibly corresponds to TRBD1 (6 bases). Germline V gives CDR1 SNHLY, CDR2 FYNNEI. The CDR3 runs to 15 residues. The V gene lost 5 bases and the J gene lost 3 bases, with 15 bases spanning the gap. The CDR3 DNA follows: TGTGCCAGCAGTATGGCAGGGGTGAGGACAGATACGCAGTATTTT. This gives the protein CASSMAGVRTDTQYF.

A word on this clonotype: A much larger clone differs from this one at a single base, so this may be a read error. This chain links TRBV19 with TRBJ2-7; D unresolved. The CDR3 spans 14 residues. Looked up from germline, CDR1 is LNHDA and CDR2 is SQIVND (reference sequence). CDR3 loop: CASSKAVVPYERYF. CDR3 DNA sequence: TGTGCCAGTAGTAAGGCGGTAGTTCCCTACGAGCGGTACTTC.

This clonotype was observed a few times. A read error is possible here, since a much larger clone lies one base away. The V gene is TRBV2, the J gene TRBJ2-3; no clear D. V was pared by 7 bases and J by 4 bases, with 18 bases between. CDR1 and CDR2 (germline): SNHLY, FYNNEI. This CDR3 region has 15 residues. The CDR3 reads CASTKNGYGSDTQYF. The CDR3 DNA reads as TGTGCCAGCACCAAAAACGGGTACGGGTCAGATACGCAGTATTTT.

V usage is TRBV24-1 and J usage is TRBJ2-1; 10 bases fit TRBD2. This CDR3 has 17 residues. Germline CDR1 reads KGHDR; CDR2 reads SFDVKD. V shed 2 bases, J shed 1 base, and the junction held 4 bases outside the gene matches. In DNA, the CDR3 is TGTGCCACCAGTGATTGGGGAGCGGGAGGGTCCTACAATGAGCAGTTCTTC. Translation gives CATSDWGAGGSYNEQFF.